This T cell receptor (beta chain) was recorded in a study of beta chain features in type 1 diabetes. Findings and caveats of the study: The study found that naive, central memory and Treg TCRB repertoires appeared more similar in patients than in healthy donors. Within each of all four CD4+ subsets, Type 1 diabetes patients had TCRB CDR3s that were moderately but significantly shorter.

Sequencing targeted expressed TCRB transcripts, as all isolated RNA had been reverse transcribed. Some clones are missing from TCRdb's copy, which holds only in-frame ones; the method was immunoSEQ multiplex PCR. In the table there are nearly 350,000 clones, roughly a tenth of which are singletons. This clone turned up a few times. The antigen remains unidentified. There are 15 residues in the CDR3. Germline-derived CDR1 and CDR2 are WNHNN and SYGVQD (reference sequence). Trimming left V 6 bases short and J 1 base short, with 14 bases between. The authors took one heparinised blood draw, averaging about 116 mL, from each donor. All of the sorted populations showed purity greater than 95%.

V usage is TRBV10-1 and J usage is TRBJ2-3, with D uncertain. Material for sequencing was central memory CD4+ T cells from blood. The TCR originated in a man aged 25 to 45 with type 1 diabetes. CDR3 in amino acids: CASSGRDSGTDTQYF. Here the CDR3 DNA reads TGCGCCAGCAGCGGACGTGACTCCGGCACAGATACGCAGTATTTT.